This TCR beta chain was sequenced during a study of cytomegalovirus exposure and HLA in healthy donors listed by TCRdb under 2017. For context, the study as a whole: An earlier analysis of approximately 640 of the donors reported 250 to 300 Gb of sequence data and 117 million unique TCR beta sequences from 150 million to 200 million T cells. The number of typed donors differed by locus: about 620-630 for A, B, C, DRB1 and DQB1; 500 to 550 for DQA1; 606 for DPA1; and around 470 for DPB1. In an earlier analysis of several hundred of the donors, high-throughput TCR beta sequencing was used to judge whether each TCR beta V gene segment behaved as functional or pseudogenic. Genome-wide SNP genotypes for about 65% of the 666 donors were used in a later genetic analysis, which treated that subset as a discovery cohort. Besides the first cohort of 500 to 700 subjects, a separate validation cohort made up of 120 different subjects was used. Using immunosequencing, the study profiled T cell repertoires from approximately 700 subjects and related those repertoires to cytomegalovirus serostatus. A later analysis re-analyzed previously published TCR beta repertoires from roughly 690 donors and added high-resolution HLA genotyping to study TCR occurrence patterns. Both class I and class II loci were covered by HLA typing, at four-digit resolution. Donor age, sex, ethnicity and CMV serostatus were collected together with the repertoire data. The aim of the study was to test whether cataloging public T cell receptors could identify signatures of past pathogen exposure. To predict cytomegalovirus infection status, the study brought together high-throughput TCR immunosequencing, statistical association of individual TCRs with disease status, and machine learning. Rather than drawing on any new phenotypic data, the later analysis identified candidate immune exposures from TCR beta sequences and the way those sequences occurred across donors. Every repertoire in the discovery cohort had been generated on one and the same sequencing platform. On average, around 230,000 unique TCR beta nucleotide sequences were sequenced per donor among 398 genotyped donors of the cohort, with roughly 18% of those sequences being non-productive. Of the approximately 400 genotyped donors, approximately 83% fell in the genetic ancestry cluster associated with self-reported Caucasian donors. An early release covering more than 500 HLA-typed donors comprised about 300 gigabases of sequencing data and tens of millions of unique TCR sequences. Four to six DR-DQ haplotypes were handled as single units for association and clustering, since linkage in the cohort was strong. Paper-wide results and their limitations: A later genetic analysis reported fewer N-insertions in productive TCRs among donors in an Asian-associated ancestry cluster than the roughly 640-donor mean. A further reported finding was that TCR beta sequences accurately predicted the HLA-A and HLA-B alleles for most subjects in the first cohort. A few of the identified cytomegalovirus-associated TCR beta chains were confirmed in vitro to be specific for cytomegalovirus antigens. The sequencing pipeline was judged likely to have produced a cluster of highly shared sequence variants as a technical artifact. In the study, 150 to 200 TCR beta chains were listed as associated with cytomegalovirus. According to the authors, the approach could potentially be generalized to other disease states and immunological phenotypes. In a later analysis, HLA-associated TCR beta chains showed more clonal expansion and lower generation probabilities than non-associated chains that were equally common. Some IMGT-functional V segments, including TRBV6-2 and TRBV6-3, could not be distinguished by the 87-base-pair reads and were therefore excluded. This cohort had only TCR beta chains sequenced, and the lack of alpha or paired-chain data limited which features could be detected. Specific HLA alleles were associated with roughly 16,000 TCR beta sequences at a false discovery rate of 0.05 in a later analysis. Several of the top co-occurrence clusters appeared to be linked to parvovirus B19, influenza, CMV and Epstein-Barr virus, according to a later analysis. V-gene and J-gene trimming of TCR beta chains was associated with a missense DCLRE1C variant in a later genetic analysis, and the association was replicated in an independent cohort. When HLA alleles, especially DR and DQ, strongly co-occurred, attributing TCR associations to individual alleles was difficult. For the cohort, immune exposure information was limited to CMV serostatus. In a later analysis, the rate of TCR association differed among HLA loci, with DRB1 alleles having the most associated TCRs and HLA-C alleles having the fewest. An earlier analysis of approximately 600 of the donors showed that most TCR beta V segments appeared in productive rearrangements either about 90% or about 30% of the time, which broadly matched IMGT annotations. Across donors, most TCR sequences were observed very rarely, whereas some public TCRs were present in many individuals. Presence/absence analyses assumed roughly uniform sequencing depth across donors, an assumption that may not hold. HLA typing was unavailable for some donors at each locus, so association tests used only the typed subset. Linkage disequilibrium might explain the correlated functional status among segregating V segments, but an unknown experimental factor could not be ruled out. In both the original and validation cohorts, the classifier was reported to diagnose cytomegalovirus status with high specificity and sensitivity. Because counts were too low, 15 to 20 rarely observed V segments, including chromosome 9 orphons, were excluded from the earlier analysis of 500 to 700 of the donors. A later analysis found that most CMV-associated TCR beta chains appeared HLA-restricted, with HLA associations seemingly driven largely by CMV exposure.

Points on this clone: Its antigen is not yet known. Per-base quality was not reported, and no clone a single base away is much larger than it.

Library method: the immunoSEQ multiplex PCR assay. The multiplex PCR relied on a mix of 60 forward primers for TCR Vbeta segments and 13 reverse primers for TCR Jbeta segments. The CDR3 region of rearranged TCR beta genes was amplified from genomic DNA by a multiplex PCR assay. The amplified TCR beta libraries were sequenced on the Illumina HiSeq System as 87-base-pair reads. In the source study's methods: A later analysis tallied roughly 78 million unique TCR beta chains across the 700 or so repertoires, and some 12 million of those chains were shared by two or more donors. To remove PCR and sequencing errors, raw reads were error-corrected and collapsed into unique sequences using a nearest-neighbor algorithm that merged closely related sequences. V, D and J gene segments were assigned by aligning CDR3 sequences to IMGT reference sequences. Each retained sequence needed at least a six-nucleotide match to both a V gene segment and a J gene segment. A rearrangement was called productive if the CDR3 had no stop codons and remained in frame with V and J, and every other rearrangement was called non-productive. Following IMGT convention, CDR3 was defined as the stretch from the second conserved V-encoded cysteine up to the conserved J-encoded phenylalanine. Sequences without an unambiguous match to a single V gene segment were excluded from the earlier analysis of 587 of the donors. In an earlier analysis of a few hundred of the donors, V segments were called functional above 56.7% productive rearrangements and were called segregating when the between-donor standard deviation exceeded 5%. A statistical classification framework was built to diagnose cytomegalovirus status from the catalog of TCR beta chain sequences. V and J gene assignment, in a later analysis, came from comparing TCR nucleotide sequences with IMGT/GENE-DB human TR gene sequences. A later analysis assigned CDR3 sequences and most-parsimonious VDJ recombination scenarios with the TCRdist pipeline. In a later analysis, every TCR beta chain was defined by the combination of its CDR3 amino acid sequence and its V-gene family, and reads without a unique V-gene family were dropped. In a later analysis, around 600 highly shared, low-generation-probability nucleotide sequences were removed to address suspected cross-contamination and a sequencing artifact. In a later analysis, a clonal expansion index was calculated for each public chain from normalized within-repertoire ranks of inferred template counts. In a later analysis, generation probabilities were computed with a VDJ recombination model fitted to out-of-frame rearrangements, and the resulting probabilities were checked against IGoR. In a later analysis, hypergeometric tests were used to score TCR-TCR, TCR-HLA and TCR-CMV co-occurrence, with a repertoire-size bias correction applied to TCR pairs. False discovery rates were estimated in a later analysis by permuting HLA or CMV assignments 20 times. In a later analysis, co-occurring TCRs were grouped using DBSCAN, and TCRdist sequence similarity was added for clustering within HLA-allele-positive subsets. Repertoires with fewer than 30,000 or more than 120,000 public chains were left out of co-occurrence clustering, as were five repertoires with anomalous nucleotide sharing. TCRdb's version of the immuneACCESS table is confined to in-frame rearrangements and falls short of the full clone set. An unresolved V gene accounts for under half of the shortfall where checked; the remainder is of unknown origin. For V, J and clone size, that table is used; D and trimming come from the DNA. This sample holds 55,000 to 70,000 clones; 75% to 90% were observed only once. 3% to 4.5% of the sample lies in the top ten.

CDR3 length: 14 amino acids, cysteine to phenylalanine. Only CDR3 DNA is held: 42 bases, read in frame from base 1. Looking up the germline V gene (reference sequence) yields CDR1 LNHDA and CDR2 SQIVND. V lost 6 bases and J lost 0 bases, and the count of bases not matched to a germline gene is 4. The cohort comprised some 700 healthy bone marrow donors. At the time of sampling, every cohort member was nominally healthy, though immune exposures that went unrecorded were likely present. The donor was CMV seronegative and was included in the group of 352 seronegative cohort members. A peripheral blood sample was provided by each donor, and peripheral blood mononuclear cells were used for TCR beta sequencing. Genomic DNA extraction from the blood cell samples was performed with the Qiagen DNeasy Blood Extraction Kit.

This TCR was recovered from a woman aged 40 to 50 in good health and CMV-seronegative. Sequencing was performed on PBMCs. The rearrangement combines TRBV19 with TRBJ1-2, and 7 bases in between align with TRBD1. The nucleotides read TGTGCCAGTAGGCGGGGACAGACTAACTATGGCTACACCTTC. This translates into CASRRGQTNYGYTF.